Each of the 22 T cell receptor beta chains below was sequenced from the same sample in a study of blood T cells in healthy people across ages. With a J-beta primer mix and a sample-barcoded 5' primer, a second PCR ran roughly 6 to 11 cycles. TCRdb reprocessed the 5' RACE reads via MiXCR and lists one record per CDR3 protein. Of 700,000 to 950,000 distinct CDR3 sequences in the sample, about three fifths are singletons; the top ten hold approximately 23%. The specimen sequenced was blood. The receptors here all came from a man aged 25 to 40 in good health.

Only a few counts were recorded for this clonotype. The CDR3 nucleotides are TGCGCCAGTACTCGGGACAGGGATCGGTACAATGAGCAGTTCTTC. Residues: CASTRDRDRYNEQFF. V is TRBV4-3 and J is TRBJ2-1; the match to TRBD1 covers 9 bases. This CDR3 comprises 15 residues. V lost 9 bases, J lost 4 bases, and 10 bases stayed unmatched. In germline, CDR1 is LGHNA, CDR2 YSLEER.

The rearrangement links TRBV11-2 to TRBJ2-3, with D perhaps TRBD1 or TRBD2 (5 bases each). V was trimmed by 4 bases and J by 4 bases, leaving 12 bases between them. Germline CDR1 is SGHAT and CDR2 is FQNNGV. This CDR3 region has 14 residues. The CDR3 loop is CASSSYLGADTQYF. CDR3 sequence (DNA): TGTGCCAGCAGCTCGTATCTGGGGGCAGATACGCAGTATTTT.

The chain recombines TRBV20-1 with TRBJ2-7, with D perhaps matching TRBD1 (8 bases). Trimming cost V 6 bases and J 0 bases, with 18 bases left between them. The CDR3 length is 15 residues. The germline CDR1 and CDR2 sequences are DFQATT and SNEGSKA (reference sequence). The CDR3 DNA is TGCAGTGCCGGGCCTAACAGGGGGGGCTCCTACGAGCAGTACTTC. This translates into CSAGPNRGGSYEQYF.

The CDR3 coding sequence is TGCAGCGTTGCCAGGGCCTACGAGCAGTACTTC. It specifies CSVARAYEQYF. The chain recombines TRBV29-1 with TRBJ2-7; D may be TRBD1 (5 bases). Trimming removed 4 bases from V and 2 bases from J, with 6 bases in between. Germline loops: CDR1 SQVTM, CDR2 ANQGSEA. CDR3 length equals 11 residues.

The rearrangement uses TRBV6-6 and TRBJ2-7, with D unresolved. CDR3 size: 16 residues. The germline V gene has CDR1 MNHNY and CDR2 SVGAGI (reference sequence). V lost 5 bases and J 5 bases, leaving 22 bases between the germline ends. The CDR3 coding sequence is TGTGCCAGCAGTGGGTACCGTTCCCAACAGTTCGACGAGCAGTACTTC. Translation: CASSGYRSQQFDEQYF.

This clonotype was counted only a few times. This sequence joins TRBV6-1 and TRBJ1-2, with D perhaps matching TRBD1 (5 bases). From germline, CDR1 is MNHNS and CDR2 SASEGT. Trimming shortened V by 6 bases and J by 4 bases, and 9 bases separated the two germline ends. This CDR3 is built from 12 residues. CDR3 nucleotides: TGTGCCAGCAGGGGGACCTCCTATGGCTACACCTTC. Its translation: CASRGTSYGYTF.

This clonotype was detected many times. The genes are TRBV7-2 and TRBJ2-3; D not resolved. CDR1 and CDR2 from the germline V gene are SGHTA and FQGNSA. The CDR3 is made up of 15 amino acids. The germline V and J ends were trimmed by 5 bases and 0 bases, with 12 bases remaining between them. CDR3 sequence: CASSRNHLSTDTQYF. CDR3 nucleotides: TGTGCCAGCAGCCGCAACCACCTCAGCACAGATACGCAGTATTTT.

This sequence joins TRBV14 and TRBJ2-7, with 9 positions matching TRBD1. CDR3 length: 15 residues. Germline values: CDR1 SGHDN, CDR2 FVKESK. Losses at the gene ends were 0 bases for V and 10 bases for J; bases not matched to a gene: 10. CDR3 sequence: CASSQDTDRGRIQYF. CDR3 in DNA: TGTGCCAGCAGCCAAGATACGGACAGGGGAAGAATTCAGTACTTC.

The J gene is TRBJ2-1, the V gene TRBV12-3 or TRBV12-4, with 8 bases fitting TRBD2. V was pared by 3 bases and J by 12 bases, with 10 bases of the junction left unmatched. The CDR3 spans 14 residues. The CDR3 loop reads CASSFGGAGDTQFF. Here the CDR3 DNA reads TGTGCCAGCAGTTTCGGGGGGGCCGGAGATACGCAGTTCTTC.

The genes are TRBV20-1 and TRBJ1-2, with D unclear. V gave up 4 bases and J gave up 7 bases, with 10 bases separating them. From germline, CDR1 is DFQATT and CDR2 SNEGSKA (reference sequence). The CDR3 is made up of 11 amino acids. The CDR3 sequence is CSATLLGGYTF. The CDR3 DNA reads as TGCAGTGCTACCCTATTGGGTGGCTACACCTTC.

The CDR3 DNA follows: TGCGCCAGCACTAAGGGGACAGGGGTAGGAAACATTCAGTACTTC. Residues: CASTKGTGVGNIQYF. This chain connects TRBV5-1 to TRBJ2-4, with TRBD1 identical over 10 bases. Germline CDR1 reads SGHRS; CDR2 reads YFSETQ. This CDR3 is 15 amino acids long. V trimming: 6 bases; J trimming: 6 bases; junction bases outside the gene matches: 9.

This clonotype has more than one count but fewer than ten. V and J are TRBV20-1 and TRBJ2-3, with 9 bases lining up with TRBD2. V gave up 2 bases and J gave up 4 bases; unmatched junction bases: 7. Germline V CDR1 and CDR2: DFQATT, SNEGSKA (reference sequence). The CDR3 has 15 amino acids. The CDR3 bases are TGCAGTGCTAGAAAAGCGGGAGGAGGAGCAGATACGCAGTATTTT. Translating it yields CSARKAGGGADTQYF.

This chain connects TRBV2 to TRBJ1-2, with 9 bases matching TRBD1. The CDR3 consists of 13 residues. Germline CDR1 reads SNHLY; CDR2 reads FYNNEI. V lost 7 bases and J lost 8; bases outside the gene matches: 8. The CDR3 protein is CASNSQGAWGYTF. Here the CDR3 DNA reads TGTGCCAGCAATTCACAGGGGGCGTGGGGCTACACCTTC.

The chain combines TRBV13 with TRBJ2-7, with TRBD1 identical over 8 bases. The germline V gene has CDR1 PRHDT and CDR2 FYEKMQ (reference sequence). The CDR3 extends over 17 amino acids. Trimming took 2 bases from V and 7 from J; bases not matched to a gene: 16. The CDR3 sequence: CASSLSVRAGGLEEQYF. The CDR3 nucleotides are TGTGCCAGCAGCTTAAGTGTTAGGGCAGGGGGCTTAGAAGAGCAGTACTTC.

This chain joins TRBV6-1 and TRBJ2-7; tentatively, D is TRBD1 (6 bases). This CDR3 has 14 amino acids. Per the germline V gene, CDR1 is MNHNS and CDR2 is SASEGT. Trimming removed 11 bases at V and 0 bases at J, with 17 bases between. CDR3 sequence reads: CAAKKQGSSYEQYF. The CDR3 region has the DNA TGTGCCGCCAAGAAACAGGGTAGCTCCTACGAGCAGTACTTC.

CDR3 DNA sequence: TGTGCCAGCAGCAAAGGCGGGACAGGCTTTTTACACGAGCAGTACTTC. Amino acid sequence: CASSKGGTGFLHEQYF. The J gene is TRBJ2-7, the V gene TRBV7-3; TRBD1 aligns across 8 bases. Germline-derived CDR1 and CDR2 are SGHTA and FQGTGA. The CDR3 runs to 16 residues. V shed 5 bases and J 5 bases; nucleotides not matched to a gene: 14.

The gene calls are TRBV20-1 and TRBJ1-6; D gene unclear. Trimming left V 0 bases short and J 7 bases short, with 16 bases between. CDR1 is DFQATT and CDR2 is SNEGSKA in the germline V gene (reference sequence). The CDR3 extends over 16 amino acids. The CDR3 here is CSARDIGTALNSPLHF. The CDR3 region has the DNA TGCAGTGCTAGAGATATCGGAACAGCCCTAAATTCACCCCTCCACTTT.

The CDR3 DNA reads as TGTGCCAGCAGTTTCTTGGGGGTCCAGGAGACCCAGTACTTC. It yields the protein CASSFLGVQETQYF. This chain links TRBV28 with TRBJ2-5; D may match TRBD1 or TRBD2 (5 bases each). The germline V and J ends were trimmed by 3 bases and 5 bases, with 13 bases remaining between them. This CDR3 has 14 residues. Germline V CDR1 and CDR2: MDHEN, SYDVKM.

This sequence joins TRBV15 and TRBJ2-4, with D perhaps matching TRBD2 (6 bases). The germline gives CDR1 LNHNV, CDR2 YYDKDF (reference sequence). The CDR3 totals 12 residues. V gave up 5 bases and J gave up 6 bases, with 8 bases separating them. The CDR3 protein is CATSGGTNIQYF. DNA of the CDR3: TGTGCCACCAGCGGCGGGACAAACATTCAGTACTTC.

This chain uses TRBV5-1 with TRBJ1-2; D might be TRBD1 (5 bases). CDR3 length: 14 amino acids. In germline, CDR1 is SGHRS, CDR2 YFSETQ. Trimming left V 0 bases short and J 5 bases short, with 11 bases between. CDR3: CASSLGDGGYGYTF. The CDR3 DNA follows: TGCGCCAGCAGCTTGGGGGACGGAGGTTATGGCTACACCTTC.

This clonotype was observed many times. The chain couples TRBV20-1 to TRBJ2-7; maybe TRBD2 (5 bases). V lost 3 bases to trimming and J lost 3 bases, with 12 bases between them. CDR1 is DFQATT and CDR2 is SNEGSKA in the germline V gene (reference sequence). CDR3 length: 13 amino acids. CDR3 nucleotides: TGCAGTGCTAGGTCGGGAACAGACTACGAGCAGTACTTC. Residues: CSARSGTDYEQYF.

This clonotype was detected only a few times. This chain uses TRBV20-1 with TRBJ2-7; 11 nucleotides line up with TRBD2. The CDR3 totals 14 residues. In germline, CDR1 is DFQATT, CDR2 SNEGSKA (reference sequence). The junction had 5 bases not matched to a gene; V was cut back by 3 bases and J by 4 bases. The CDR3 region is CSARTASGRYEQYF. The DNA for the CDR3 is TGCAGTGCTAGGACGGCTAGCGGGAGGTACGAGCAGTACTTC.